This record concerns one TCR beta chain sequence. Antigen: not known. This record belongs to a study of cytomegalovirus exposure and HLA in healthy donors. The CDR3 contains 14 residues. CDR1 and CDR2 (germline): SGHRS, YFSETQ. V trimming: 2 bases; J trimming: 2 bases; junction bases outside the gene matches: 3. Study conclusions and caveats: A few of the chains that were CMV-associated were confirmed in vitro to be specific for CMV antigens. Rare TCR sequences dominated, though some public TCRs recurred in many donors.

The protocol was immunoSEQ multiplex PCR, while the TCRdb copy is restricted to in-frame clones and leaves out a portion. The table lists approximately 200,000 clones, about 89% of them singletons, with 0.8% to 1.2% in the top ten. What was sequenced was PBMCs. This TCR was sampled from a woman between 18 and 30 years old in good health and CMV-seronegative. This chain connects TRBV5-1 to TRBJ2-7; 8 bases are a match to TRBD1. The CDR3 protein is CASSLTGGPYEQYF. The DNA for the CDR3 is TGCGCCAGCAGCTTAACAGGGGGACCCTACGAGCAGTACTTC. Full variable domain (remainder filled in from reference TRBV5-1 and TRBJ2-7): KAGVTQTPRYLIKTRGQQVTLSCSPISGHRSVSWYQQTPGQGLQFLFEYFSETQRNKGNFPGRFSGRQFSNSRSEMNVSTLELGDSALYLCASSLTGGPYEQYFGPGTRLTVT.